What follows are 23 T cell receptor beta chains derived from one specimen sequenced in a study of T cell responses to AZD1222 COVID-19 vaccine. The method was immunoSEQ multiplex PCR; TCRdb's version includes in-frame clones alone and lacks a portion of them. The sample has some 130,000 clones, 85% to 95% seen once. Sequencing was performed on peripheral blood, taken on day 0 of AZD1222 vaccination. Receptors originate from an adult in good health.

CDR3 sequence (DNA): TGCGCCAGCAGCCCAGGGACCGGAGCTCTGAGAAACACCATATATTTT. It codes for CASSPGTGALRNTIYF. The chain employs TRBV5-1 and TRBJ1-3, with D tentatively TRBD1 (5 bases). The V gene lost 4 bases and the J gene lost 5 bases, with 19 bases spanning the gap. In germline, CDR1 is SGHRS, CDR2 YFSETQ. This CDR3 comprises 16 residues.

In the case of this clone: Sequence at one end of the junction differs from germline and may be a read error. The chain carries TRBV12-3 or TRBV12-4 and TRBJ1-5, with D possibly matching TRBD1 (5 bases). The CDR3 extends over 13 amino acids. The CDR3 region is CASSNSGNRPQHF. Written as DNA, the CDR3 is TGTGCCAGCAGTAACTCAGGGAATCGGCCCCAGCATTTT.

The rearrangement links TRBV6-1 to TRBJ1-1; 8 bases are a match to TRBD1. Germline CDR1 and CDR2: MNHNS and SASEGT. V was clipped by 3 bases and J by 3 bases; unmatched bases: 9. This CDR3 comprises 16 residues. The CDR3 coding sequence is TGTGCCAGCAGTGAGCGACAGGGGATAGAGGACACTGAAGCTTTCTTT. Translated: CASSERQGIEDTEAFF.

This chain links TRBV9 with TRBJ1-4, with D unclear. V was shortened by 0 bases and J by 8 bases, with 14 bases between the two germline ends. The CDR3 has 15 residues. Per germline, CDR1 SGDLS and CDR2 YYNGEE. The CDR3 sequence: CASSVGAGKGEKLFF. DNA for the CDR3: TGTGCCAGCAGCGTAGGGGCCGGGAAAGGGGAAAAACTGTTTTTT.

This clone was detected once. The rearrangement links TRBV14 to TRBJ1-2; 7 bases align to TRBD1. The CDR3 is 14 amino acids. The V gene end was trimmed by 5 bases and the J gene end by 8 bases; junction bases not matched to a gene: 11. Germline-derived CDR1 and CDR2 are SGHDN and FVKESK. In DNA form, the CDR3 reads TGTGCCAGCAGCTCAGGGGGATTGGCTGCGGGCTACACCTTC. This codes for CASSSGGLAAGYTF.

This chain links TRBV7-9 with TRBJ2-7; perhaps TRBD1 as D (6 bases). The ends were cut back, 11 bases at V and 2 bases at J, with 16 bases in the middle. The CDR3 is made up of 13 amino acids. Per germline, CDR1 SEHNR and CDR2 FQNEAQ (reference sequence). CDR3 DNA: TGTGCCTCCCGCCTTGGGGGCGCCTACGAGCAGTACTTC. The encoded protein is CASRLGGAYEQYF.

The chain uses TRBV6-1 and TRBJ2-7; 14 bases map to TRBD2. The CDR3 is 16 amino acids. J lost 3 bases, V lost 4 bases, and 5 bases had no gene match. CDR1 and CDR2 (germline): MNHNS, SASEGT. The CDR3 DNA reads as TGTGCCAGCAGTGGGACTAGCGGGGGGCAGATCTACGAGCAGTACTTC. This gives the protein CASSGTSGGQIYEQYF.

V and J are TRBV18 and TRBJ2-5; unclear D gene. The CDR3 runs 12 residues. V shed 3 bases and J shed 5 bases, with 7 bases lying between them. CDR1 and CDR2 (germline): KGHSH, LQKENI. CDR3 DNA: TGTGCCAGCTCACCTTATTCGGAGACCCAGTACTTC. Its protein is CASSPYSETQYF.

The gene calls are TRBV2 and TRBJ2-3; a possible D gene is TRBD2 (5 bases). Looked up from germline, CDR1 is SNHLY and CDR2 is FYNNEI. The CDR3 loop spans 13 amino acids. The V and J ends lost 4 bases and 6 bases respectively, with 11 bases between them. The CDR3 region has the DNA TGTGCCAGCAGTGTCCGTCCGGGGGATACGCAGTATTTT. It yields the protein CASSVRPGDTQYF. The variable domain in full, completed from reference TRBV2 and TRBJ2-3, reads EPEVTQTPSHQVTQMGQEVILRCVPISNHLYFYWYRQILGQKVEFLVSFYNNEISEKSEIFDDQFSVERPDGSNFTLKIRSTKLEDSAMYFCASSVRPGDTQYFGPGTRLTVL.

This rearrangement joins TRBV9 to TRBJ1-1; weak D call: TRBD1 (6 bases). The CDR3 is made up of 18 amino acids. Trimming took 3 bases from V and 3 from J, leaving 24 bases between them. CDR1 is SGDLS and CDR2 is YYNGEE in the germline V gene. CDR3 region: CASSGPWDTKSRDTEAFF. The CDR3 bases are TGTGCCAGCAGCGGGCCCTGGGACACCAAATCCAGGGACACTGAAGCTTTCTTT.

The chain is built from TRBV6-5 and TRBJ1-6, with D tentatively TRBD1 (6 bases). Germline V gene sequence: CDR1 MNHEY, CDR2 SVGAGI. The CDR3 covers 16 residues. V was clipped by 0 bases and J by 6 bases, with 12 bases between them. The CDR3 reads CASSYSQGWINSPLHF. DNA for the CDR3: TGTGCCAGCAGTTACTCCCAGGGGTGGATTAATTCACCCCTCCACTTT.

The rearrangement joins TRBV9 to TRBJ2-7; 7 bases fit TRBD2. The CDR3 runs 14 residues. Germline CDR1 and CDR2: SGDLS and YYNGEE. V lost 4 bases to trimming and J lost 3 bases; unmatched junction nucleotides: 7. The CDR3 loop reads CASSFSGENYEQYF. The CDR3 DNA follows: TGTGCCAGCAGCTTCAGCGGGGAAAACTACGAGCAGTACTTC.

The sample holds one count of this clone. The chain couples TRBV28 to TRBJ2-6; no reliable D call. Per the germline V gene, CDR1 is MDHEN and CDR2 is SYDVKM. V was shortened by 0 bases and J by 0 bases, with 3 bases between the two germline ends. The CDR3 is 15 residues long. CDR3: CASSLWASGANVLTF. In DNA form, the CDR3 reads TGTGCCAGCAGTTTATGGGCCTCTGGGGCCAACGTCCTGACTTTC.

Here the CDR3 DNA reads TGTGCCAGTAGTATTGTACAGGCTGGAGAGACCCAGTACTTC. It specifies CASSIVQAGETQYF. The chain uses TRBV19 and TRBJ2-5; possibly TRBD1 for D (5 bases). CDR3 size: 14 residues. Trimming stripped 3 bases from V and 4 bases from J, with 12 bases between. Germline CDR1 is LNHDA and CDR2 is SQIVND (reference sequence).

J is TRBJ1-6 and V is TRBV11-2, with D maybe TRBD1 (5 bases). There are 13 residues in the CDR3. The V gene's germline CDR1 is SGHAT and CDR2 FQNNGV. V dropped 8 bases and J dropped 7 bases, with 12 bases sitting between them. CDR3 region: CASLGLRNSPLHF. In DNA, the CDR3 is TGTGCCAGCCTGGGACTGAGGAATTCACCCCTCCACTTT.

The chain joins TRBV4-2 to TRBJ2-2; D perhaps matches TRBD2 (5 bases). Trimming left V 4 bases short and J 3 bases short, with 6 bases between. This CDR3 is built from 13 residues. Per germline, CDR1 LGHNA and CDR2 YNFKEQ. The CDR3 sequence is CASSRSDTGELFF. CDR3 DNA sequence: TGTGCCAGCAGCCGTAGCGACACCGGGGAGCTGTTTTTT.

This chain uses TRBV18 with TRBJ1-1; 12 bases match TRBD1. The CDR3 is 16 residues long. Trimming cost V 5 bases and J 1 base; bases outside gene matches: 5. CDR1 and CDR2 from the germline V gene are KGHSH and LQKENI. In DNA form, the CDR3 reads TGTGCCAGCTCAAAGGGACAGGGGGCGGGGAACACTGAAGCTTTCTTT. It translates to CASSKGQGAGNTEAFF.

The chain is built from TRBV18 and TRBJ1-2; the D gene is possibly TRBD1 (6 bases). Trimming left V 3 bases short and J 6 bases short, with 17 bases between. Germline V gene data show CDR1 as KGHSH and CDR2 as LQKENI. The CDR3 extends over 15 amino acids. The CDR3 region has the DNA TGTGCCAGCTCACCCGTCCGGGGGGCTGGGGATGGCTACACCTTC. Translated, it gives CASSPVRGAGDGYTF.

The chain couples TRBV7-9 to TRBJ1-1, with TRBD1 matching over 8 bases. The CDR3 contains 15 residues. The V gene end was trimmed by 3 bases and the J gene end by 4 bases; junction bases not matched to a gene: 7. CDR1 SEHNR and CDR2 FQNEAQ come from the germline V gene (reference sequence). The CDR3 sequence is CASSLGQATGTEAFF. CDR3 DNA sequence: TGTGCCAGCAGCTTGGGACAGGCCACCGGCACTGAAGCTTTCTTT. The whole variable domain, remainder taken from reference TRBV7-9 and TRBJ1-1, is DTGVSQNPRHKITKRGQNVTFRCDPISEHNRLYWYRQTLGQGPEFLTYFQNEAQLEKSRLLSDRFSAERPKGSFSTLEIQRTEQGDSAMYLCASSLGQATGTEAFFGQGTRLTVV.

The chain is built from TRBV7-9 and TRBJ1-6, with no clear D. Trimming shortened V by 3 bases and J by 9 bases, and 15 bases separated the two germline ends. Germline V gene lookup returns CDR1 SEHNR and CDR2 FQNEAQ (reference sequence). The CDR3 sequence is 15 residues long. CDR3 nucleotides: TGTGCCAGCAGCTTCGCCGCGAACCCTTTTTCACCCCTCCACTTT. Amino acid sequence: CASSFAANPFSPLHF.

This chain joins TRBV2 and TRBJ1-1; possible D gene TRBD1, 6 bases. This CDR3 is 13 amino acids long. Germline lookup yields CDR1 SNHLY and CDR2 FYNNEI. With 6 bases removed from V and 8 bases from J, the gap between germline ends came to 16 bases. The CDR3 region has the DNA TGTGCCAGCAGGCAAACCGGGACAAGAGAAGCTTTCTTT. Amino acids: CASRQTGTREAFF. The complete variable domain, with remaining parts taken from reference TRBV2 and TRBJ1-1, reads EPEVTQTPSHQVTQMGQEVILRCVPISNHLYFYWYRQILGQKVEFLVSFYNNEISEKSEIFDDQFSVERPDGSNFTLKIRSTKLEDSAMYFCASRQTGTREAFFGQGTRLTVV.

This clone was counted a few times. The chain employs TRBV29-1 and TRBJ1-1; 7 nucleotides align to TRBD1. Trimming cost V 7 bases and J 0 bases; bases outside gene matches: 5. Germline V gene data show CDR1 as SQVTM and CDR2 as ANQGSEA. The CDR3 covers 13 residues. CDR3 in amino acids: CSGRDSMNTEAFF. The CDR3 DNA sequence: TGCAGCGGCCGGGACAGTATGAACACTGAAGCTTTCTTT.

The V call is TRBV28, the J call TRBJ1-1, with 7 bases that match TRBD1. Germline loops: CDR1 MDHEN, CDR2 SYDVKM. The V and J ends lost 8 bases and 4 bases, in that order; junction bases with no gene match: 13. The CDR3 sequence is 15 residues long. The CDR3 DNA reads as TGTGCCAGCGGACAGGCAAGGAGCCGCGGCACTGAAGCTTTCTTT. Amino acids: CASGQARSRGTEAFF. The whole variable domain, remainder taken from reference TRBV28 and TRBJ1-1, is DVKVTQSSRYLVKRTGEKVFLECVQDMDHENMFWYRQDPGLGLRLIYFSYDVKMKEKGDIPEGYSVSREKKERFSLILESASTNQTSMYLCASGQARSRGTEAFFGQGTRLTVV.